This TCR beta chain appears in the sequencing data of a study of cytomegalovirus exposure and HLA in healthy donors. Germline CDR1 is MGHRA and CDR2 is YSYEKL. The CDR3 runs 16 residues. V was pared by 2 bases and J by 3 bases, with 8 bases of the junction left unmatched. Sequencing used immunoSEQ multiplex PCR; TCRdb keeps in-frame clones, though not all of them. The data show some 210,000 clones, with around four fifths seen just once and 4.5% to 6% held by the top ten. Separation from the roughly 680-subject first cohort characterized the roughly 120-subject validation cohort, to which the donors belonged.

This clonotype was obtained from a woman aged 18-29 years in good health and CMV-seronegative. What was sequenced was PBMCs. The J gene is TRBJ1-2, the V gene TRBV4-1, with TRBD1 matching over 8 bases. The CDR3 sequence: CASSQLTRGRDYGYTF. In nucleotides, the CDR3 is TGCGCCAGCAGCCAACTCACCAGGGGGCGGGACTATGGCTACACCTTC.